The rows below give T cell receptor beta chains drawn from one sample of a study of shared clonotypes between healthy human individuals. The data were produced by immunoSEQ multiplex PCR, yet TCRdb's version contains in-frame clones alone and is incomplete. The data contain over 2 million clones, 90% to 95% of them singletons. Sequencing was carried out using naive CD4+ T cells sorted from blood. The receptor set was obtained from a man between 18 and 29 years old in good health. The CDR3 runs from the conserved cysteine through the conserved F or W. A D gene is named only where the DNA matches it firmly. Some rows have no size entry. The others give once, few or many, or a class for an expanded clone.

cdr3_aa: CASRGQGSYEQYF
cdr3_nt: TGTGCCAGCAGGGGACAGGGGTCCTACGAGCAGTACTTC
clone_size: few
d_call: TRBD1
j_call: TRBJ2-7
v_call: TRBV27

cdr3_aa: CASSLRQGTGNTIYF
cdr3_nt: TGTGCCAGCAGTCTTCGACAGGGGACAGGAAACACCATATATTTT
clone_size: .
d_call: TRBD1
j_call: TRBJ1-3
v_call: TRBV6-5

cdr3_aa: CASSLFGGTGIPPEQYF
cdr3_nt: TGCGCCAGCAGCCTCTTCGGAGGGACAGGAATCCCCCCCGAGCAGTACTTC
clone_size: .
d_call: TRBD1
j_call: TRBJ2-7
v_call: TRBV4-1

cdr3_aa: CASSFRVGNQPQHF
cdr3_nt: TGCGCCAGCAGCTTTAGGGTGGGCAATCAGCCCCAGCATTTT
clone_size: once
d_call: .
j_call: TRBJ1-5
v_call: TRBV5-1

cdr3_aa: CASSLEAVTDTQYF
cdr3_nt: TGCGCCAGCAGCTTGGAGGCCGTAACGGATACGCAGTATTTT
clone_size: .
d_call: .
j_call: TRBJ2-3
v_call: TRBV5-1

cdr3_aa: CASSQADPSGRETQYF
cdr3_nt: TGCGCCAGCAGCCAAGCGGACCCGTCGGGAAGAGAGACCCAGTACTTC
clone_size: .
d_call: .
j_call: TRBJ2-5
v_call: TRBV4-1

cdr3_aa: CASSYVPGTSNYGYTF
cdr3_nt: TGTGCCAGCAGTTACGTGCCGGGGACATCTAACTATGGCTACACCTTC
clone_size: .
d_call: .
j_call: TRBJ1-2
v_call: TRBV6-5

cdr3_aa: CASSRDRGWGYTF
cdr3_nt: TGTGCCAGCAGCCGGGACAGGGGCTGGGGCTACACCTTC
clone_size: once
d_call: TRBD1
j_call: TRBJ1-2
v_call: TRBV14

cdr3_aa: CASSQDAQGQISYEQYF
cdr3_nt: TGTGCCAGCAGCCAAGATGCACAGGGGCAAATTTCCTACGAGCAGTACTTC
clone_size: .
d_call: TRBD1
j_call: TRBJ2-7
v_call: TRBV4-2

cdr3_aa: CASSQGSGNQPQHF
cdr3_nt: TGCGCCAGCAGCCAGGGATCCGGCAATCAGCCCCAGCATTTT
clone_size: .
d_call: .
j_call: TRBJ1-5
v_call: TRBV5-1

cdr3_aa: CASSLEGFQPQHF
cdr3_nt: TGCGCCAGCAGCTTGGAAGGGTTTCAGCCCCAGCATTTT
clone_size: few
d_call: .
j_call: TRBJ1-5
v_call: TRBV5-1

cdr3_aa: CASSHLAGGRETQYF
cdr3_nt: TGTGCCAGCAGTCACCTAGCGGGGGGGCGGGAGACCCAGTACTTC
clone_size: .
d_call: TRBD2
j_call: TRBJ2-5
v_call: TRBV27

cdr3_aa: CASSELPWAEAFF
cdr3_nt: TGTGCCAGCAGTGAGCTACCGTGGGCTGAAGCTTTCTTT
clone_size: .
d_call: .
j_call: TRBJ1-1
v_call: TRBV2

cdr3_aa: CASSLEGQGRPLHF
cdr3_nt: TGCGCCAGCAGCCTTGAGGGACAGGGACGACCCCTCCACTTT
clone_size: .
d_call: TRBD1
j_call: TRBJ1-6
v_call: TRBV5-1

cdr3_aa: CASSYASASTDTQYF
cdr3_nt: TGTGCCAGCAGTTACGCTAGCGCTAGCACAGATACGCAGTATTTT
clone_size: few
d_call: .
j_call: TRBJ2-3
v_call: TRBV6-6

cdr3_aa: CASRGGIGQPQHF
cdr3_nt: TGTGCCTCAAGAGGGGGGATTGGCCAGCCCCAGCATTTT
clone_size: .
d_call: .
j_call: TRBJ1-5
v_call: TRBV19

cdr3_aa: CAWSVSDRVYTGELFF
cdr3_nt: TGTGCCTGGAGTGTCTCTGACAGGGTGTATACCGGGGAGCTGTTTTTT
clone_size: .
d_call: TRBD1
j_call: TRBJ2-2
v_call: TRBV30

cdr3_aa: CSVQDTGLTQYF
cdr3_nt: TGCAGCGTACAAGACACGGGGTTGACCCAGTACTTC
clone_size: .
d_call: .
j_call: TRBJ2-5
v_call: TRBV29-1

cdr3_aa: CASSPNVDNYGYTF
cdr3_nt: TGTGCCAGCTCACCGAATGTGGACAACTATGGCTACACCTTC
clone_size: .
d_call: .
j_call: TRBJ1-2
v_call: TRBV18

cdr3_aa: CASSPGRDYGYTF
cdr3_nt: TGTGCCAGCTCCCCTGGCAGGGATTATGGCTACACCTTC
clone_size: .
d_call: .
j_call: TRBJ1-2
v_call: TRBV7-2

cdr3_aa: CASSPPVGFYGYTF
cdr3_nt: TGTGCCAGCTCACCACCAGTAGGTTTCTATGGCTACACCTTC
clone_size: .
d_call: .
j_call: TRBJ1-2
v_call: TRBV18

cdr3_aa: CASSSEAGNAPNEQFF
cdr3_nt: TGTGCCAGCAGTTCCGAAGCGGGAAATGCCCCCAATGAGCAGTTCTTC
clone_size: .
d_call: TRBD2
j_call: TRBJ2-1
v_call: TRBV6-5

cdr3_aa: CASLWGAGSPLHF
cdr3_nt: TGTGCCAGCCTTTGGGGGGCTGGCTCACCCCTCCACTTT
clone_size: .
d_call: .
j_call: TRBJ1-6
v_call: TRBV6-6

cdr3_aa: CASSLSQNYGYTF
cdr3_nt: TGTGCCAGCAGCTTAAGCCAGAACTATGGCTACACCTTC
clone_size: .
d_call: .
j_call: TRBJ1-2
v_call: TRBV7-9

cdr3_aa: CASSESQGGNQPQHF
cdr3_nt: TGTGCCAGCAGCGAGTCTCAGGGAGGCAATCAGCCCCAGCATTTT
clone_size: .
d_call: .
j_call: TRBJ1-5
v_call: TRBV6-1

cdr3_aa: CASSPDRDQPQHF
cdr3_nt: TGTGCCAGCTCACCGGACAGGGATCAGCCCCAGCATTTT
clone_size: .
d_call: TRBD1
j_call: TRBJ1-5
v_call: TRBV18

cdr3_aa: CASRQGLYNEQFF
cdr3_nt: TGTGCCAGCCGGCAGGGGCTCTACAATGAGCAGTTCTTC
clone_size: .
d_call: .
j_call: TRBJ2-1
v_call: TRBV6-5

cdr3_aa: CASSHTFGLSTDTQYF
cdr3_nt: TGTGCCAGCAGCCATACGTTCGGGCTCAGCACAGATACGCAGTATTTT
clone_size: .
d_call: .
j_call: TRBJ2-3
v_call: TRBV14

cdr3_aa: CASSLAPQDRGTDTQYF
cdr3_nt: TGTGCCAGCAGCTTAGCTCCCCAAGACAGGGGCACAGATACGCAGTATTTT
clone_size: .
d_call: TRBD1
j_call: TRBJ2-3
v_call: TRBV7-8

cdr3_aa: CASSLFTGQGIKLFF
cdr3_nt: TGTGCCAGCAGTTTATTCACGGGGCAGGGGATAAAACTGTTTTTT
clone_size: .
d_call: .
j_call: TRBJ1-4
v_call: TRBV28

cdr3_aa: CASSQAPGTEAFF
cdr3_nt: TGTGCCAGCAGCCAGGCCCCAGGGACTGAAGCTTTCTTT
clone_size: once
d_call: .
j_call: TRBJ1-1
v_call: TRBV14

cdr3_aa: CASSQAEDPRLRGYTF
cdr3_nt: TGCGCCAGCAGCCAAGCCGAGGACCCCCGATTGCGTGGCTACACCTTC
clone_size: few
d_call: .
j_call: TRBJ1-2
v_call: TRBV4-3

cdr3_aa: CASSTDSLSTNEKLFF
cdr3_nt: TGCGCCAGTAGCACGGACAGCCTATCAACTAATGAAAAACTGTTTTTT
clone_size: .
d_call: .
j_call: TRBJ1-4
v_call: TRBV5-1

cdr3_aa: CASSPYGGGAMETQYF
cdr3_nt: TGTGCCAGCAGCCCCTACGGCGGGGGGGCGATGGAGACCCAGTACTTC
clone_size: .
d_call: TRBD2
j_call: TRBJ2-5
v_call: TRBV7-9

cdr3_aa: CASSIEGQGNQPQHF
cdr3_nt: TGTGCCAGCAGTATTGAGGGACAGGGAAATCAGCCCCAGCATTTT
clone_size: few
d_call: TRBD1
j_call: TRBJ1-5
v_call: TRBV28

cdr3_aa: CASNSQGRSYEQYF
cdr3_nt: TGTGCCAGCAATTCCCAGGGAAGATCCTACGAGCAGTACTTC
clone_size: .
d_call: .
j_call: TRBJ2-7
v_call: TRBV28

cdr3_aa: CASSEQFVGANVLTF
cdr3_nt: TGTGCCAGCAGTGAACAGTTCGTAGGGGCCAACGTCCTGACTTTC
clone_size: .
d_call: .
j_call: TRBJ2-6
v_call: TRBV2

cdr3_aa: CASRGRTDTQYF
cdr3_nt: TGTGCCAGCAGGGGACGGACAGATACGCAGTATTTT
clone_size: .
d_call: .
j_call: TRBJ2-3
v_call: TRBV25-1

cdr3_aa: CASVLYSGQPQETQYF
cdr3_nt: TGTGCCAGCGTCCTGTACTCTGGACAGCCTCAAGAGACCCAGTACTTC
clone_size: .
d_call: .
j_call: TRBJ2-5
v_call: TRBV5-6

cdr3_aa: CASSLGTDRGWDTIYF
cdr3_nt: TGCGCCAGCAGCTTGGGGACGGACAGGGGCTGGGACACCATATATTTT
clone_size: .
d_call: TRBD1
j_call: TRBJ1-3
v_call: TRBV5-1

cdr3_aa: CAWSPRDYGYTF
cdr3_nt: TGTGCCTGGAGTCCTCGTGACTATGGCTACACCTTC
clone_size: .
d_call: .
j_call: TRBJ1-2
v_call: TRBV30

cdr3_aa: CASSLRKVQETQYF
cdr3_nt: TGTGCCAGCAGCCTCCGGAAGGTTCAAGAGACCCAGTACTTC
clone_size: .
d_call: .
j_call: TRBJ2-5
v_call: TRBV11-2

cdr3_aa: CASSFGQGPNYGYTF
cdr3_nt: TGCGCCAGCAGCTTTGGACAGGGGCCTAACTATGGCTACACCTTC
clone_size: .
d_call: TRBD1
j_call: TRBJ1-2
v_call: TRBV5-1

cdr3_aa: CASSPGAGGSEQYF
cdr3_nt: TGTGCCAGCAGCCCGGGAGCGGGAGGATCCGAGCAGTACTTC
clone_size: once
d_call: TRBD2
j_call: TRBJ2-7
v_call: TRBV7-2

cdr3_aa: CASSLARRSGDTGELFF
cdr3_nt: TGTGCCAGCAGCTTAGCGAGGCGGTCGGGGGACACCGGGGAGCTGTTTTTT
clone_size: once
d_call: .
j_call: TRBJ2-2
v_call: TRBV7-8

cdr3_aa: CAPRPVPYEQYF
cdr3_nt: TGTGCCCCTCGTCCAGTCCCCTACGAGCAGTACTTC
clone_size: .
d_call: .
j_call: TRBJ2-7
v_call: TRBV6-5

cdr3_aa: CASSLEGDTQYF
cdr3_nt: TGCGCCAGCAGCTTGGAGGGTGATACGCAGTATTTT
clone_size: few
d_call: .
j_call: TRBJ2-3
v_call: TRBV5-1

cdr3_aa: CASSPAGGHNEQFF
cdr3_nt: TGTGCCAGCAGCCCAGCGGGGGGGCACAATGAGCAGTTCTTC
clone_size: .
d_call: TRBD2
j_call: TRBJ2-1
v_call: TRBV5-4

cdr3_aa: CASRTRTNHEQFF
cdr3_nt: TGTGCCAGCAGGACCCGGACTAACCATGAGCAGTTCTTC
clone_size: .
d_call: .
j_call: TRBJ2-1
v_call: TRBV6-1

cdr3_aa: CASSFGTGGLHEQYF
cdr3_nt: TGCGCCAGCAGCTTTGGGACAGGGGGCTTGCACGAGCAGTACTTC
clone_size: .
d_call: TRBD1
j_call: TRBJ2-7
v_call: TRBV5-1

cdr3_aa: CASSPSSYNEQFF
cdr3_nt: TGTGCCAGCAGCCCCAGCTCCTACAATGAGCAGTTCTTC
clone_size: .
d_call: .
j_call: TRBJ2-1
v_call: TRBV5-5

cdr3_aa: CASSLSVLAGDTDTQYF
cdr3_nt: TGTGCCAGCAGCTTAAGTGTCCTAGCGGGAGACACAGATACGCAGTATTTT
clone_size: .
d_call: TRBD2
j_call: TRBJ2-3
v_call: TRBV7-2

cdr3_aa: CASSPSKARVGDTQYF
cdr3_nt: TGTGCCAGCAGCCCGTCTAAGGCCCGAGTTGGGGATACGCAGTATTTT
clone_size: .
d_call: .
j_call: TRBJ2-3
v_call: TRBV7-2

cdr3_aa: CASSLDGRDTDTQYF
cdr3_nt: TGCGCCAGCAGCTTAGACGGGAGGGACACAGATACGCAGTATTTT
clone_size: .
d_call: TRBD2
j_call: TRBJ2-3
v_call: TRBV5-1

cdr3_aa: CASTRASSTDTQYF
cdr3_nt: TGTGCCAGTACCCGGGCTTCTAGCACAGATACGCAGTATTTT
clone_size: .
d_call: .
j_call: TRBJ2-3
v_call: TRBV19

cdr3_aa: CSVERTDYEQYF
cdr3_nt: TGCAGCGTTGAGAGGACAGACTACGAGCAGTACTTC
clone_size: .
d_call: .
j_call: TRBJ2-7
v_call: TRBV29-1